The next 4 T cell receptor beta chains were all read from a single sample in a study of cytomegalovirus exposure and HLA in healthy donors. The primer mix had 60 Vbeta and 13 Jbeta primers. Sequencing used immunoSEQ multiplex PCR; TCRdb keeps in-frame clones, though not all of them. The sample holds just over 150,000 clones, around four fifths seen once. Sequenced: PBMCs. The source of these receptors is a man between 18 and 29 years old in good health and CMV-seronegative.

This clone was counted a single time. The J gene is TRBJ1-6, the V gene TRBV5-8; 10 bases agree with TRBD1. V gave up 4 bases and J gave up 7 bases; unmatched junction bases: 2. The CDR3 length is 14 residues. Germline V gene data show CDR1 as SGHTS and CDR2 as YDEGEE. The CDR3 here is CASSMGQGNSPLHF. CDR3 coding DNA: TGTGCCAGCAGCATGGGACAGGGGAATTCACCCCTCCACTTT.

V gene TRBV12-5 combines with J gene TRBJ1-1; 7 positions agree with TRBD1. This CDR3 is 17 amino acids long. CDR1 is LGHNT, CDR2 FRNRAP, per germline. After removal of 5 bases from V and 2 bases from J, the junction contained 14 bases not matched to a gene. CDR3 DNA: TGTGCTAGTGGTAGCCGACCGTCCGGGACAGCCAACACTGAAGCTTTCTTT. Translating gives CASGSRPSGTANTEAFF. The full variable domain, its missing parts supplied by reference TRBV12-5 and TRBJ1-1, is DARVTQTPRHKVTEMGQEVTMRCQPILGHNTVFWYRQTMMQGLELLAYFRNRAPLDDSGMPKDRFSAEMPDATLATLKIQPSEPRDSAVYFCASGSRPSGTANTEAFFGQGTRLTVV.

V gene TRBV6-4 combines with J gene TRBJ1-1; TRBD1 aligns across 9 bases. Germline-derived CDR1 and CDR2 are MRHNA and SNTAGT. After removal of 6 bases from V and 4 bases from J, the junction contained 6 bases not matched to a gene. The CDR3 contains 14 residues. In nucleotides, the CDR3 is TGTGCCAGCAGACAGGGGGCCGGGGCCACTGAAGCTTTCTTT. It codes for CASRQGAGATEAFF.

The V call is TRBV4-1, the J call TRBJ1-5; D remains unclear. The CDR3 is 13 amino acids. The V end was cut by 5 bases, the J end by 4 bases, with 9 bases between. Germline V CDR1 and CDR2: MGHRA, YSYEKL. This CDR3 is CASSSRGNQPQHF. CDR3 nucleotides: TGCGCCAGCAGCTCTCGAGGGAATCAGCCCCAGCATTTT.